What follows are 22 T cell receptor beta chains derived from one specimen sequenced in a study of PD-1 blockade in classical Hodgkin lymphoma. Autologous stem cell transplantation was followed by relapse in every patient, and brentuximab vedotin exposure varied. Negative selection with magnetic separation was used to purify CD4+ T cells from thawed PBMCs. Profiled with immunoSEQ multiplex PCR; TCRdb holds only in-frame clones, not every one. The sample records around 23,000 clones, roughly 84% being singletons. The sequencing used CD4+ T cells from blood, collected at baseline. These receptors all stem from a human donor with classical Hodgkin lymphoma.

By share, this clone counts as medium-sized (0.01 to 0.1%). This sequence joins TRBV7-9 and TRBJ1-1; 7 bases map to TRBD1. The CDR3 loop spans 16 amino acids. The J segment lost 1 base and the V segment lost 1 base, leaving 6 bases of the junction unmatched. Germline lookup yields CDR1 SEHNR and CDR2 FQNEAQ (reference sequence). The CDR3 DNA reads TGTGCCAGCAGCTTAGATGCAGGGGGTACGAACACTGAAGCTTTCTTT. Its translation: CASSLDAGGTNTEAFF.

The chain has TRBV2 and TRBJ1-1, with 7 bases fitting TRBD1. The CDR3 is 15 amino acids. Germline V gives CDR1 SNHLY, CDR2 FYNNEI. Trimming took 6 bases from V and 1 from J; bases not matched to a gene: 8. The CDR3 loop reads CASRESGTANTEAFF. As DNA, the CDR3 is TGTGCCAGCAGGGAGTCCGGGACAGCGAACACTGAAGCTTTCTTT.

This clone has a single count. The CDR3 DNA is TGTGCCAGCAGCTTAGTAGGGGGCGGGTACGAGCAGTACTTC. Residues: CASSLVGGGYEQYF. This chain uses TRBV7-3 with TRBJ2-7, with 7 bases lining up with TRBD1. The CDR3 spans 14 residues. V gave up 2 bases and J gave up 4 bases; unmatched junction bases: 5. The germline V gene has CDR1 SGHTA and CDR2 FQGTGA.

This rearrangement joins TRBV5-1 to TRBJ1-1, with no clear D. The CDR3 runs to 15 residues. Trimming removed 0 bases from V and 4 bases from J, with 13 bases in between. Germline V lookup: CDR1 SGHRS, CDR2 YFSETQ. The CDR3 DNA follows: TGCGCCAGCAGCTTGGGGCCATCCCGGGTCACTGAAGCTTTCTTT. Encoded protein: CASSLGPSRVTEAFF.

The chain links TRBV28 to TRBJ2-7; D not certain. The V end lost 4 bases, the J end lost 2 bases, and 12 bases lay between the germline ends. The CDR3 is 14 amino acids. CDR1 is MDHEN, CDR2 SYDVKM, per germline. The CDR3 is CASSYVLGPYEQYF. Written as DNA, the CDR3 is TGTGCCAGCAGTTACGTTCTGGGCCCCTACGAGCAGTACTTC.

The J gene is TRBJ2-5, the V gene TRBV7-9; 7 bases line up with TRBD1. The germline gives CDR1 SEHNR, CDR2 FQNEAQ (reference sequence). The CDR3 spans 15 residues. V was pared by 5 bases and J by 2 bases, with 8 bases of the junction left unmatched. CDR3 nucleotide sequence: TGTGCCAGCAGCCGGGACAGAAATATACAAGAGACCCAGTACTTC. Amino acids: CASSRDRNIQETQYF.

The chain couples TRBV12-2 to TRBJ1-4; whether TRBD1, the table's D call, matches the DNA was not checked. TRBV12-2 is a listed pseudogene. The CDR3 length is 14 residues. CDR3 residues: CASSVRGSNEKLFF. The CDR3 nucleotides are TGTGCCAGCAGCGTCAGGGGGTCTAATGAAAAACTGTTTTTT.

The V call is TRBV2, the J call TRBJ2-3; D possibly corresponds to TRBD2 (5 bases). Germline V gene sequence: CDR1 SNHLY, CDR2 FYNNEI. V dropped 10 bases and J dropped 6 bases, with 17 bases sitting between them. This CDR3 contains 13 residues. CDR3 nucleotides: TGTGCCATCCTTGGAGGCTCTGGGGATACGCAGTATTTT. Encoded protein: CAILGGSGDTQYF.

The gene calls are TRBV5-1 and TRBJ1-2, with TRBD1 identical over 7 bases. V shed 5 bases and J 3 bases; nucleotides not matched to a gene: 13. From germline, CDR1 is SGHRS and CDR2 YFSETQ. The CDR3 is 16 residues long. The CDR3 nucleotides read TGCGCCAGCAGGCCCGGGGAGGGGGCATCATACTATGGCTACACCTTC. Translated: CASRPGEGASYYGYTF.

V is TRBV5-4 and J is TRBJ2-3; 16 bases match TRBD2. V was clipped by 4 bases and J by 1 base; unmatched bases: 12. The CDR3 has 20 amino acids. Per the germline V gene, CDR1 is SGHNT and CDR2 is YYREEE (reference sequence). The CDR3 DNA sequence: TGTGCCAGCAGCCCATACTTGGGACTAGCGGGGGGGCAAGGCACAGATACGCAGTATTTT. Encoded protein: CASSPYLGLAGGQGTDTQYF.

The rearrangement uses TRBV7-4 and TRBJ2-1, with D maybe TRBD1 (6 bases). This CDR3 is 14 amino acids long. CDR1 SGHVT and CDR2 SQSDAQ come from the germline V gene. V lost 4 bases and J lost 6, with 13 bases in between. Written as DNA, the CDR3 is TGTGCCAGCAGCTCGATAACAGGGATCAATGAGCAGTTCTTC. The encoded protein is CASSSITGINEQFF.

This clone appeared once. The CDR3 region is CASSSPGGGGELFF. CDR3 DNA sequence: TGTGCCAGCAGTTCCCCGGGGGGAGGCGGGGAGCTGTTTTTT. The chain recombines TRBV28 with TRBJ2-2; 7 bases are shared with TRBD2. The CDR3 covers 14 residues. The V segment lost 4 bases and the J segment 7 bases; nucleotides outside the gene matches: 6. Germline V gives CDR1 MDHEN, CDR2 SYDVKM.

V usage is TRBV2 and J usage is TRBJ2-5; 9 bases are a match to TRBD2. J gave up 4 bases and V 6 bases, and 6 bases lay outside the gene matches. CDR3 size: 14 residues. CDR1 SNHLY and CDR2 FYNNEI come from the germline V gene. DNA for the CDR3: TGTGCCAGCAGCCTAGCGGGGACCCGAGAGACCCAGTACTTC. It encodes CASSLAGTRETQYF.

This clone was detected only once. The chain carries TRBV4-1 and TRBJ2-3, with 10 nucleotides matching TRBD1. Looked up from germline, CDR1 is MGHRA and CDR2 is YSYEKL. V gave up 1 base and J gave up 2 bases; unmatched junction bases: 6. The CDR3 consists of 17 residues. The CDR3 bases are TGCGCCAGCAGCCAAGGGTCGGGACAGGGGTACACAGATACGCAGTATTTT. Its protein is CASSQGSGQGYTDTQYF.

This clone was found once. At one end, the junction sequence differs from germline, possibly due to a read error. CDR3 sequence: CASSKDRMMETQYF. The CDR3 DNA sequence: TGTGCTAGCAGCAAGGACCGTATGATGGAGACCCAGTACTTC. This chain links TRBV7-7 with TRBJ2-5; D remains ambiguous. This CDR3 region has 14 residues. Germline values: CDR1 SSHAT, CDR2 FNYEAQ (reference sequence).

This sequence joins TRBV19 and TRBJ1-5, with D tentatively TRBD1 (5 bases). Germline V lookup: CDR1 LNHDA, CDR2 SQIVND (reference sequence). Trimming removed 1 base at V and 5 bases at J, with 15 bases between. The CDR3 runs to 16 residues. CDR3 sequence (DNA): TGTGCCAGTAGTATAGTCTGGGAACAGGCCTATCAGCCCCAGCATTTT. Protein: CASSIVWEQAYQPQHF.

The chain uses TRBV7-2 and TRBJ1-5; D is unclear. CDR3 length: 17 amino acids. With 4 bases removed from V and 5 bases from J, the gap between germline ends came to 21 bases. From germline, CDR1 is SGHTA and CDR2 FQGNSA. CDR3 sequence: CASSSPGEGVEDQPQHF. The CDR3 DNA reads as TGTGCCAGCAGCTCGCCCGGTGAGGGAGTTGAAGATCAGCCCCAGCATTTT.

The chain employs TRBV19 and TRBJ1-6; D is unclear. V lost 2 bases and J 9 bases, leaving 14 bases between the germline ends. CDR1 is LNHDA, CDR2 SQIVND, per germline (reference sequence). The CDR3 has 15 amino acids. The CDR3 sequence: CASSISRLESSPLHF. The CDR3 DNA is TGTGCCAGTAGTATAAGTCGGTTGGAGTCTTCACCCCTCCACTTT. Variable domain in full (rest from reference TRBV19 and TRBJ1-6): DGGITQSPKYLFRKEGQNVTLSCEQNLNHDAMYWYRQDPGQGLRLIYYSQIVNDFQKGDIAEGYSVSREKKESFPLTVTSAQKNPTAFYLCASSISRLESSPLHFGNGTRLTVT.

The genes are TRBV7-9 and TRBJ2-5; perhaps TRBD2 as D (5 bases). CDR3 length equals 14 residues. V was clipped by 6 bases and J by 0 bases, with 11 bases between them. From germline, CDR1 is SEHNR and CDR2 FQNEAQ (reference sequence). The CDR3 nucleotides read TGTGCCAGCAGACGGGAAACGTACCAAGAGACCCAGTACTTC. This gives the protein CASRRETYQETQYF.

The chain employs TRBV30 and TRBJ1-5, with D perhaps matching TRBD1 (6 bases). The CDR3 totals 16 residues. V was shortened by 0 bases and J by 8 bases, with 20 bases between the two germline ends. Germline V gene data show CDR1 as GTSNPN and CDR2 as SVGIG (reference sequence). The CDR3 sequence is CAWSVRSGAPWEPQHF. Here the CDR3 DNA reads TGTGCCTGGAGTGTACGGTCAGGGGCACCCTGGGAGCCCCAGCATTTT.

The chain employs TRBV10-3 and TRBJ2-3; 16 nucleotides agree with TRBD2. From germline, CDR1 is ENHRY and CDR2 SYGVKD. The CDR3 loop spans 16 amino acids. J gave up 1 base and V 11 bases, and 6 bases lay outside the gene matches. CDR3 DNA sequence: TGTGCCGCCATGGGACTAGCGGGGGGGGGCACAGATACGCAGTATTTT. It specifies CAAMGLAGGGTDTQYF.

The V gene is TRBV4-2, the J gene TRBJ2-2, with 7 bases aligning to TRBD1. V was clipped by 1 base and J by 3 bases; unmatched bases: 2. The CDR3 is 15 amino acids. Germline-derived CDR1 and CDR2 are LGHNA and YNFKEQ. The CDR3 bases are TGTGCCAGCAGCCAAGGAACAGGGGACACCGGGGAGCTGTTTTTT. Translation: CASSQGTGDTGELFF.